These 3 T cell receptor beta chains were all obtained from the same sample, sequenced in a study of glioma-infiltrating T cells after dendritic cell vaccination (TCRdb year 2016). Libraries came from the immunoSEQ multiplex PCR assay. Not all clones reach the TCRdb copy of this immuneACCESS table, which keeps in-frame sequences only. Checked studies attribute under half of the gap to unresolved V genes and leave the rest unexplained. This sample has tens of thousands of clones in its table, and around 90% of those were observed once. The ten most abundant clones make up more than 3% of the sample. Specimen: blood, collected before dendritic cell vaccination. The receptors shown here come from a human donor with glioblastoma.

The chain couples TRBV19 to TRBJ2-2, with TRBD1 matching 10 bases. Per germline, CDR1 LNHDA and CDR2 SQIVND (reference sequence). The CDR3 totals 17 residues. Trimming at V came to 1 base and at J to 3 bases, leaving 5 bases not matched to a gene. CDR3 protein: CASSIGRDRGYTGELFF. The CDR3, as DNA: TGTGCCAGTAGTATAGGTAGGGACAGGGGCTACACCGGGGAGCTGTTTTTT.

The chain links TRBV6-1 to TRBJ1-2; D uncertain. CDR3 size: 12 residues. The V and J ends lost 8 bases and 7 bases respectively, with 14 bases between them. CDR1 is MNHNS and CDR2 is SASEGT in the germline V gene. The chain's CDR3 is CASLGGPGGYTF. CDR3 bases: TGTGCCAGCTTAGGAGGGCCGGGTGGCTACACCTTC.

CDR3 sequence (DNA): TGTGCCAGCAGCTTAGCCGGGACAGGGTTTTTTGGCGCTGAAGCTTTCTTT. It codes for CASSLAGTGFFGAEAFF. The chain joins TRBV7-2 to TRBJ1-1; 9 bases fit TRBD1. The CDR3 is made up of 17 amino acids. Germline V gene lookup returns CDR1 SGHTA and CDR2 FQGNSA. V was clipped by 0 bases and J by 6 bases; unmatched bases: 11.